This is a list of T cell receptor beta chains from one sample in a study of blood T cell repertoires in COVID-19. Profiling relied on immunoSEQ multiplex PCR, and the TCRdb table lists in-frame clones only, not all of them. The data contain about 310,000 clones, roughly 84% of them singletons. Sequences were obtained from peripheral blood. These receptors originate from a man aged 50-60 years with active or convalescent COVID-19. Both conserved end residues are part of each CDR3. D genes are given only for firm matches. Clone size is shown for a subset of rows, as once, few, many or a class of expanded clone.

size | J | V | D | DNA | CDR3
- | TRBJ1-4 | TRBV2 | - | TGTGCCAGCAACGGGGGTTATGAAAAACTGTTTTTT | CASNGGYEKLFF
- | TRBJ1-4 | TRBV28 | TRBD1 | TGTGCCAGCAGTCAACGACAGGGGAATGAAAAACTGTTTTTT | CASSQRQGNEKLFF
- | TRBJ1-2 | TRBV9 | - | TGTGCCAGCAGCGGTCAGTCTCGTGGCTACACCTTC | CASSGQSRGYTF
- | TRBJ1-5 | TRBV28 | - | TGTGCCAGCAGCCCATTGCCGGCGGAAGCTCAGCCCCAGCATTTT | CASSPLPAEAQPQHF
- | TRBJ1-1 | TRBV7-7 | - | TGTGCTAGCAGCCACCTTTTGGGGGCGCACACTGAAGCTTTCTTT | CASSHLLGAHTEAFF
- | TRBJ2-5 | TRBV5-1 | TRBD1 | TGCGCCAGCAGCTTGCCAGGGGGCGAAGAGACCCAGTACTTC | CASSLPGGEETQYF
- | TRBJ2-5 | TRBV27 | - | TGTGCCAGCAGTTTGGCACCCCAAGAGACCCAGTACTTC | CASSLAPQETQYF
- | TRBJ1-4 | TRBV30 | TRBD1 | TGTGCCTGGAACCGACAGGGGGGAAATGAAAAACTGTTTTTT | CAWNRQGGNEKLFF
- | TRBJ2-3 | TRBV3-1/TRBV3-2 | TRBD2 | TGTGCCAGCAGCTCCGGGACTAGCGGCTCAGATACGCAGTATTTT | CASSSGTSGSDTQYF
- | TRBJ2-7 | TRBV19 | TRBD2 | TGTGCCAGTAGTATAGATAGGAGACTAGCCGGCGAGCAGTACTTC | CASSIDRRLAGEQYF
- | TRBJ1-1 | TRBV7-9 | - | TGTGCCAGCAGCTCAGGGGAAGGGAGCACTGAAGCTTTCTTT | CASSSGEGSTEAFF
- | TRBJ1-1 | TRBV2 | - | TGTGCCAGCAGTTCGGAGGGCTCGGACACTGAAGCTTTCTTT | CASSSEGSDTEAFF
- | TRBJ2-1 | TRBV9 | TRBD2 | TGTGCCAGCAGCGAACCGGGACTAGCGGGAGAGCAGTTCTTC | CASSEPGLAGEQFF
- | TRBJ1-2 | TRBV15 | TRBD1 | TGTGCCACCAGCAAGACGTTGGGACAGGGGGCCTTTGGCTACACCTTC | CATSKTLGQGAFGYTF
- | TRBJ1-1 | TRBV9 | TRBD1 | TGTGCCAGCAGCACCGGGACAGGGTACATGAACACTGAAGCTTTCTTT | CASSTGTGYMNTEAFF
once | TRBJ1-6 | TRBV9 | - | TGTGCCAGCAGCGTAGAGGCGGGAGTGGACTCACCCCTCCACTTT | CASSVEAGVDSPLHF
- | TRBJ1-5 | TRBV30 | TRBD1 | TGTGCCTGGACCGCTACAGGGGGAGGCGGCAATCAGCCCCAGCATTTT | CAWTATGGGGNQPQHF
- | TRBJ2-1 | TRBV4-3 | TRBD2 | TGCGCCAGCAGCCTAATAGCGGGGGGCAACAATGAGCAGTTCTTC | CASSLIAGGNNEQFF
- | TRBJ2-2 | TRBV5-5 | TRBD1 | TGTGCCAGCAGCTTAACGGGACAGGGAGACACCGGGGAGCTGTTTTTT | CASSLTGQGDTGELFF
- | TRBJ2-3 | TRBV4-1 | - | TGCGCCAGCAGCCCAACAGGGTCCACAGATACGCAGTATTTT | CASSPTGSTDTQYF
- | TRBJ1-6 | TRBV20-1 | - | TGCAGTGCTAGTGGTCTTAGCTCCTATAATTCACCCCTCCACTTT | CSASGLSSYNSPLHF
- | TRBJ1-2 | TRBV18 | - | TGTGCCAGCTCACTAAGGGACAAGTACTATGGCTACACCTTC | CASSLRDKYYGYTF
- | TRBJ2-4 | TRBV6-2/TRBV6-3 | TRBD2 | TGTGCCAGCAGTTACTCGCATAGCGGGTTCAAAAACATTCAGTACTTC | CASSYSHSGFKNIQYF
- | TRBJ2-7 | TRBV6-2/TRBV6-3 | - | TGTGCCAGCAGTTACGTCGGCGAGCAGTACTTC | CASSYVGEQYF
- | TRBJ1-1 | TRBV27 | - | TGTGCCAGCAGTAGAAAAGGGGGACGTTACACTGAAGCTTTCTTT | CASSRKGGRYTEAFF
- | TRBJ2-1 | TRBV10-3 | TRBD2 | TGTGCCATCACCCCGACTAGCGGAAGCTCCTACAATGAGCAGTTCTTC | CAITPTSGSSYNEQFF
once | TRBJ1-1 | TRBV6-6 | TRBD1 | TGTGCCAGCAGTACACAGGGGGACACTGAAGCTTTCTTT | CASSTQGDTEAFF
few | TRBJ2-7 | TRBV6-5 | - | TGTGCCAGCAGGCCGAGGACAGATGGGCCACTCGAGCAGTACTTC | CASRPRTDGPLEQYF
- | TRBJ1-6 | TRBV7-2 | - | TGTGCCAGCAGCTTCACGGACGGGGGTTCACCCCTCCACTTT | CASSFTDGGSPLHF
- | TRBJ2-3 | TRBV9 | - | TGTGCCAGCTCCATAGACTTGTTCACAGATACGCAGTATTTT | CASSIDLFTDTQYF
- | TRBJ1-6 | TRBV4-3 | - | TGCGCCAGCAGCCAAGCGGGGGAGACACTTGATAATTCACCCCTCCACTTT | CASSQAGETLDNSPLHF
- | TRBJ2-1 | TRBV19 | - | TGTGCCAGTAGTATAGCTGCGGACTCCTACAATGAGCAGTTCTTC | CASSIAADSYNEQFF
- | TRBJ1-1 | TRBV14 | - | TGTGCCAGCAGCCCATGGGGGCAAGGGGGCACTGAAGCTTTCTTT | CASSPWGQGGTEAFF
- | TRBJ2-3 | TRBV5-1 | TRBD1 | TGCGCCAGCAGCTTGGGGGACAGAAGCACAGATACGCAGTATTTT | CASSLGDRSTDTQYF
- | TRBJ2-3 | TRBV5-1 | - | TGCGCCAGCAGAACATATGGGGAGTCAGATACGCAGTATTTT | CASRTYGESDTQYF
- | TRBJ1-2 | TRBV7-3 | - | TGTGCCAGCAGCCCAGGGTATGGCTACACCTTC | CASSPGYGYTF
- | TRBJ2-7 | TRBV3-1/TRBV3-2 | - | TGTGCCAGCAGCCAAGGAGTGAGTAACGAGCAGTACTTC | CASSQGVSNEQYF
- | TRBJ2-5 | TRBV2 | - | TGTGCCAGCAGGGAGGGAGCCTTGGCGACCCAGTACTTC | CASREGALATQYF
- | TRBJ1-1 | TRBV7-9 | - | TGTGCCAGCAGCTTAGACCCAGGGGCTCCTGAAGCTTTCTTT | CASSLDPGAPEAFF
- | TRBJ1-1 | TRBV5-1 | - | TGCGCCAGCAGCTTTCAGGGGACCGGGAACACTGAAGCTTTCTTT | CASSFQGTGNTEAFF
- | TRBJ2-3 | TRBV9 | - | TGTGCCAGCAGTGAGAGTGGGACTTCCACAGATACGCAGTATTTT | CASSESGTSTDTQYF
- | TRBJ2-3 | TRBV9 | - | TGTGCCAGCAGCGTAGGGGACTTCACAGATACGCAGTATTTT | CASSVGDFTDTQYF
- | TRBJ2-2 | TRBV11-2 | - | TGTGCCAGCAGCTTAGATGGAGGGAACACCGGGGAGCTGTTTTTT | CASSLDGGNTGELFF
- | TRBJ2-5 | TRBV2 | TRBD2 | TGTGCCAGCAGTGAAGAGGCTAGCGGGGGGGCCGAGACCCAGTACTTC | CASSEEASGGAETQYF
few | TRBJ2-7 | TRBV24-1 | TRBD1 | TGTGCCACCAGTGATCCGACAGGGGGCGAGCAGTACTTC | CATSDPTGGEQYF
once | TRBJ1-6 | TRBV24-1 | - | TGTGCCACACAAGAAGGACAGAATAATTCACCCCTCCACTTT | CATQEGQNNSPLHF
- | TRBJ1-3 | TRBV6-1 | - | TGTGCCAGCAGTGAGGGGCCTGGAAACACCATATATTTT | CASSEGPGNTIYF
- | TRBJ2-5 | TRBV6-5 | - | TGTGCCAGCAGACGGGGGGACAGGCAAGAGACCCAGTACTTC | CASRRGDRQETQYF